The rows below give T cell receptor beta chains drawn from one sample of a study of post-analysis software for immune sequencing data. TCRdb fed the PCR reads into MiXCR, producing one record per CDR3 protein. Here the sample spans approximately 690,000 distinct CDR3 sequences, over 45% being singletons. What was sequenced was blood. All receptors come from a girl aged 2 to 10 with multiple sclerosis. The CDR3 runs from the conserved cysteine through the conserved F or W. The order of the fields is clone size, V gene, D gene, J gene, CDR3 protein, CDR3 DNA. A D gene is named only where the DNA matches it firmly. Expanded clones get a size class; other rows say once, few or many, or leave the size out.

>NA|TRBV20-1|TRBD2|TRBJ2-3
CSAAIAGTTDTQYF
TGCAGTGCCGCTATAGCGGGGACCACAGATACGCAGTATTTT
>NA|TRBV4-1|NA|TRBJ2-1
CASSQGGGRGDNEQFF
TGCGCCAGCAGCCAAGGCGGAGGCAGGGGAGACAATGAGCAGTTCTTC
>once|TRBV20-1|NA|TRBJ1-3
CSARVGNTIYF
TGCAGTGCTAGAGTGGGAAACACCATATATTTT
>NA|TRBV6-6|NA|TRBJ2-7
CASRPAGSDAYEQYF
TGTGCCAGCAGGCCCGCCGGGTCTGACGCTTACGAGCAGTACTTC
>NA|TRBV5-1|NA|TRBJ2-5
CASSSGAGVGAETQYF
TGCGCCAGCAGCTCCGGCGCGGGAGTGGGGGCAGAGACCCAGTACTTC
>NA|TRBV12-3/TRBV12-4|TRBD2|TRBJ2-1
CASSFPRTSSYNEQFF
TGTGCCAGCAGTTTCCCCCGGACTAGCTCCTACAATGAGCAGTTCTTC
>few|TRBV29-1|NA|TRBJ1-4
CSVPDGATNEKLFF
TGCAGCGTTCCCGACGGTGCAACTAATGAAAAACTGTTTTTT
>NA|TRBV7-2|TRBD1|TRBJ1-1
CASSLVRQGPTEAFF
TGTGCCAGCAGCTTAGTGAGACAGGGACCCACTGAAGCTTTCTTT
>few|TRBV2|TRBD1|TRBJ2-7
CASKETGTGGHEQYF
TGTGCCAGCAAAGAAACCGGGACAGGGGGTCACGAGCAGTACTTC
>once|TRBV11-3|TRBD2|TRBJ2-1
CASSLGVGASGNNEQFF
TGTGCCAGCAGCTTAGGGGTTGGGGCTAGCGGTAATAATGAGCAGTTCTTC
>NA|TRBV7-8|TRBD2|TRBJ2-5
CASSFRLAEYQETQYF
TGTGCCAGCAGCTTCCGACTAGCGGAGTACCAAGAGACCCAGTACTTC
>NA|TRBV9|NA|TRBJ2-6
CASSTTIVGAGANVLTF
TGTGCCAGCAGCACAACCATCGTGGGTGCTGGGGCCAACGTCCTGACTTTC
>NA|TRBV12-3/TRBV12-4|TRBD1|TRBJ2-7
CASSLGLGQGLYEQYF
TGTGCCAGCAGTTTAGGGTTAGGACAGGGTCTCTACGAGCAGTACTTC
>few|TRBV28|NA|TRBJ1-2
CASSPGAGYTF
TGTGCCAGCAGTCCAGGGGCCGGCTACACCTTC
>NA|TRBV14|NA|TRBJ2-5
CASSQARGVETQYF
TGTGCCAGCAGCCAAGCGCGGGGAGTAGAGACCCAGTACTTC
>NA|TRBV3-1|TRBD2|TRBJ2-1
CASSQGTSGEQFF
TGTGCCAGCAGCCAAGGGACTAGCGGTGAGCAGTTCTTC
>once|TRBV6-5|NA|TRBJ1-5
CASSPTRGGNQPQHF
TGTGCCAGCAGCCCCACAAGGGGGGGCAATCAGCCCCAGCATTTT
>NA|TRBV5-6|NA|TRBJ2-7
CASSSGTLGDEQYF
TGTGCCAGCAGCTCCGGGACCCTCGGGGACGAGCAGTACTTC
>few|TRBV29-1|NA|TRBJ2-7
CSVAMRGTSYEQYF
TGCAGCGTTGCCATGAGGGGAACTTCCTACGAGCAGTACTTC
>NA|TRBV5-1|TRBD1|TRBJ2-3
CASSLVGTETDTQYF
TGCGCCAGCAGCTTGGTAGGGACAGAAACAGATACGCAGTATTTT
>once|TRBV4-2|TRBD2|TRBJ2-3
CASSLIAGGFTDTQYF
TGTGCCAGCAGCCTTATAGCGGGGGGATTCACAGATACGCAGTATTTT
>NA|TRBV6-2/TRBV6-3|NA|TRBJ2-7
CASTWGDPYEQYF
TGTGCCAGCACCTGGGGGGACCCCTACGAGCAGTACTTC
>NA|TRBV7-7|TRBD1|TRBJ2-4
CASSLRTGGMTKNIQYF
TGTGCCAGCAGCCTCCGGACAGGGGGGATGACCAAAAACATTCAGTACTTC
>NA|TRBV6-6|NA|TRBJ1-6
CASSYSIGGGSNSPLHF
TGTGCCAGCAGTTACTCGATCGGGGGTGGAAGCAATTCACCCCTCCACTTT
>once|TRBV5-1|NA|TRBJ1-2
CASSRPDVTYGYTF
TGCGCCAGCAGCCGCCCCGACGTTACCTATGGCTACACCTTC
>NA|TRBV6-2/TRBV6-3|TRBD1|TRBJ2-7
CASSSPWTGAYEQYF
TGTGCCAGCAGTTCCCCATGGACAGGGGCGTACGAGCAGTACTTC
>NA|TRBV2|NA|TRBJ1-1
CASSEHAKGWTEAFF
TGTGCCAGCAGTGAACATGCAAAGGGTTGGACTGAAGCTTTCTTT
>NA|TRBV12-3/TRBV12-4|NA|TRBJ2-5
CASSLVGGDPETQYF
TGTGCCAGCAGTTTAGTCGGGGGCGACCCAGAGACCCAGTACTTC
>many|TRBV7-2|NA|TRBJ2-5
CASSLGLQETQYF
TGTGCCAGCAGCTTGGGACTTCAAGAGACCCAGTACTTC
>NA|TRBV29-1|TRBD1|TRBJ1-2
CSVARDRDYGYTF
TGCAGCGTTGCCCGGGACAGAGACTATGGCTACACCTTC
>few|TRBV7-2|NA|TRBJ2-7
CASSLADGPYEQYF
TGTGCCAGCAGCTTAGCGGACGGCCCCTACGAGCAGTACTTC
>NA|TRBV7-9|NA|TRBJ2-6
CASSTRRAGANVLTF
TGTGCCAGCAGCACCCGACGGGCTGGGGCCAACGTCCTGACTTTC
>NA|TRBV7-9|TRBD2|TRBJ2-7
CASSSTTSGIVAYEQYF
TGTGCCAGCAGCTCTACTACTAGCGGGATCGTCGCCTACGAGCAGTACTTC
>few|TRBV2|NA|TRBJ2-1
CASSEGMSSYNEQFF
TGTGCCAGCAGTGAAGGCATGAGCTCCTACAATGAGCAGTTCTTC
>NA|TRBV12-3/TRBV12-4|NA|TRBJ1-2
CASSALGYGYTF
TGTGCCAGCAGTGCACTGGGGTATGGCTACACCTTC
>few|TRBV25-1|TRBD2|TRBJ2-3
CASSFPGLAGILTDTQYF
TGTGCCAGCAGTTTTCCGGGACTAGCGGGGATCCTTACAGATACGCAGTATTTT
>few|TRBV20-1|NA|TRBJ2-7
CSASSPLQTYEQYF
TGCAGTGCTTCGAGCCCGTTACAAACCTACGAGCAGTACTTC
>NA|TRBV6-5|NA|TRBJ1-2
CASSYARTRTSYGYTF
TGTGCCAGCAGTTACGCCCGGACCCGTACTTCCTATGGCTACACCTTC
>few|TRBV5-1|NA|TRBJ2-1
CASSLVETFSYNEQFF
TGCGCCAGCAGCTTGGTGGAGACGTTCTCCTACAATGAGCAGTTCTTC
>once|TRBV5-1|TRBD2|TRBJ2-3
CASSWGGRLTDTQYF
TGCGCCAGCAGCTGGGGCGGGAGACTCACAGATACGCAGTATTTT
>NA|TRBV7-9|TRBD2|TRBJ2-1
CASSSTSGAYNEQFF
TGTGCCAGCAGCTCTACTAGCGGGGCATACAATGAGCAGTTCTTC
>NA|TRBV6-5|TRBD2|TRBJ2-1
CASSYSGRGYNEQFF
TGTGCCAGCAGTTACTCCGGGAGGGGTTACAATGAGCAGTTCTTC
>NA|TRBV25-1|TRBD2|TRBJ2-3
CASSRSGGAGDTQYF
TGTGCCAGCAGTCGTAGCGGGGGGGCAGGAGATACGCAGTATTTT
>once|TRBV12-3/TRBV12-4|NA|TRBJ2-1
CASRLGTSLDEQFF
TGTGCCAGCAGACTCGGGACTTCCTTGGATGAGCAGTTCTTC
>NA|TRBV7-9|NA|TRBJ2-2
CASSFITMNTGELFF
TGTGCCAGCAGCTTCATTACGATGAACACCGGGGAGCTGTTTTTT